These 2 T cell receptor beta chains originate from one sample sequenced in a study of OX40 agonist ivuxolimab in advanced cancers. Using immunoSEQ multiplex PCR, the repertoire was profiled, and TCRdb retains in-frame clones only, with some absent. Among under 80,000 clones listed, roughly 86% were seen once. The sample here was CD4+ or CD8+ T cells sorted from blood, taken in a trial of the OX40 agonist ivuxolimab. These receptors came from an adult with an advanced solid tumor such as melanoma, head and neck, liver or kidney cancer.

The V call is TRBV25-1, the J call TRBJ1-3; TRBD1 agrees at 7 bases. The CDR3 is 17 residues long. Per germline, CDR1 MGHDK and CDR2 SYGVNS. Trimming at V came to 4 bases and at J to 0 bases, leaving 9 bases not matched to a gene. In DNA form, the CDR3 reads TGTGCCAGCAGTGTTCGGACAGGCACTCTCTCTGGAAACACCATATATTTT. Translation gives CASSVRTGTLSGNTIYF.

This chain uses TRBV6-1 with TRBJ1-4, with TRBD1 matching over 9 bases. This CDR3 is 14 amino acids long. The ends lost 4 bases at V and 6 bases at J; junction bases unmatched: 3. Germline V gives CDR1 MNHNS, CDR2 SASEGT. CDR3 nucleotide sequence: TGTGCCAGCAGTGCCGGGACAGGGTATGAAAAACTGTTTTTT. Amino acids: CASSAGTGYEKLFF.